This passage covers 27 T cell receptor beta chains from one sample sequenced in a study of vaccination and CD4 T cells after COVID-19. Described treatment: approximately nine-day PBMC culture with coronavirus spike peptide pools or control peptides (ViraFEST assay). Once obtained from cultured CD4+ T cells, the DNA was sequenced using the Oncomine TCR Beta short-read assay. TCRdb used MiXCR to reprocess the PCR reads, holding one entry per CDR3 protein. The table shows some 7,400 distinct CDR3 sequences, with approximately 46% occurring only once. The antigens these receptors bind are not known. Source material: CD4+ T cells from blood, cultured in vitro. These receptors came from a human donor who had recovered from COVID-19.

The CDR3 spells CASSDTGLRTGELFF. The CDR3 DNA reads TGTGCCAGCAGTGATACAGGGCTGAGAACCGGGGAGCTGTTTTTT. The chain has TRBV6-1 and TRBJ2-2; a weak D match, TRBD1 (6 bases). The CDR3 has 15 amino acids. V lost 3 bases, J lost 5 bases, and 13 bases lay in between. Looked up from germline, CDR1 is MNHNS and CDR2 is SASEGT.

V is TRBV6-1 and J is TRBJ1-2; weak D call: TRBD1 (5 bases). The CDR3 is 17 amino acids. Germline V gene lookup returns CDR1 MNHNS and CDR2 SASEGT. V was shortened by 2 bases and J by 6 bases, with 22 bases between the two germline ends. The CDR3 here is CASSEPIRGQSGHGYTF. The CDR3 bases are TGTGCCAGCAGTGAACCTATAAGGGGTCAGTCAGGGCATGGCTACACCTTC.

The V and J genes are TRBV6-2 or TRBV6-3 and TRBJ2-7; the D call may be TRBD1 or TRBD2 (5 bases each). With 2 bases removed from V and 1 base from J, the gap between germline ends came to 15 bases. The CDR3 extends over 16 amino acids. Germline-derived CDR1 and CDR2 are MNHEY and SVGEGT. CDR3 bases: TGTGCCAGCAGTTACGGTATACTTTGGGGGTCCTACGAGCAGTACTTC. It translates to CASSYGILWGSYEQYF.

The V gene is TRBV6-1, the J gene TRBJ2-3, with TRBD2 as a possible D gene (7 bases). The CDR3 has 14 amino acids. The V end lost 6 bases, the J end lost 5 bases, and 15 bases lay between the germline ends. CDR1 MNHNS and CDR2 SASEGT come from the germline V gene. The DNA for the CDR3 is TGTGCCAGCAGGGCCCGGGGGGCCGGAGATACGCAGTATTTT. It translates to CASRARGAGDTQYF.

This clonotype came up a few times. The chain employs TRBV11-1 and TRBJ2-3; 7 nucleotides line up with TRBD2. CDR3 size: 14 residues. Germline CDR1 reads SGHAT; CDR2 reads FQDESV (reference sequence). The V segment lost 3 bases and the J segment 3 bases; nucleotides outside the gene matches: 3. The CDR3 reads CASSLGGRTDTQYF. The CDR3 region has the DNA TGTGCCAGCAGCTTGGGCGGGAGAACAGATACGCAGTATTTT.

V gene TRBV6-1 combines with J gene TRBJ2-1; D possibly uses TRBD1 or TRBD2 (5 bases each). Germline assignment: CDR1 MNHNS and CDR2 SASEGT. V was clipped by 7 bases and J by 7 bases, with 11 bases between them. The CDR3 consists of 12 residues. This chain's CDR3 is CASKEGWNEQFF. The CDR3 DNA follows: TGTGCCAGCAAAGAGGGGTGGAATGAGCAGTTCTTC.

In this sample, this clonotype turned up a few times. The V and J genes are TRBV2 and TRBJ1-1; tentative D call: TRBD1 (6 bases). Trimming stripped 4 bases from V and 5 bases from J, with 20 bases between. CDR1 and CDR2 (germline): SNHLY, FYNNEI. The CDR3 is made up of 16 amino acids. This chain's CDR3 is CASSGARGRVRTEAFF. Here the CDR3 DNA reads TGTGCCAGCAGTGGGGCCAGGGGCCGGGTGCGGACTGAAGCTTTCTTT. The full variable domain, with the rest looked up from reference TRBV2 and TRBJ1-1, is EPEVTQTPSHQVTQMGQEVILRCVPISNHLYFYWYRQILGQKVEFLVSFYNNEISEKSEIFDDQFSVERPDGSNFTLKIRSTKLEDSAMYFCASSGARGRVRTEAFFGQGTRLTVV.

The chain links TRBV12-3 or TRBV12-4 to TRBJ2-2; D unclear. This CDR3 has 19 residues. The V end was cut by 3 bases, the J end by 7 bases, with 27 bases between. CDR3 loop: CASSFNPLRGRANDGELFF. The CDR3, as DNA: TGTGCCAGCAGTTTCAATCCACTTCGAGGACGGGCAAACGACGGGGAGCTGTTTTTT.

The V and J genes are TRBV27 and TRBJ2-3, with TRBD1 as a possible D gene (5 bases). V lost 5 bases and J lost 1, with 7 bases in between. Germline V gene data show CDR1 as MNHEY and CDR2 as SMNVEV (reference sequence). The CDR3 has 13 amino acids. The CDR3 nucleotides are TGTGCCAGCAGTCAGGGCCGCACAGATACGCAGTATTTT. This codes for CASSQGRTDTQYF.

The CDR3 DNA reads TGTGCCAGCAGTTTATCGGTCCGACAGGGGGCCACCGGGGAGCTGTTTTTT. It encodes CASSLSVRQGATGELFF. This sequence joins TRBV27 and TRBJ2-2; 10 bases align to TRBD1. This CDR3 is 17 amino acids long. J lost 4 bases, V lost 0 bases, and 5 bases had no gene match. The germline gives CDR1 MNHEY, CDR2 SMNVEV (reference sequence).

CDR3 sequence: CSANEDRAGNQPQHF. In nucleotides, the CDR3 is TGCAGTGCTAACGAGGACAGGGCAGGAAATCAGCCCCAGCATTTT. The V and J genes are TRBV20-1 and TRBJ1-5; the match to TRBD1 covers 8 bases. Losses at the gene ends were 4 bases for V and 4 bases for J; bases not matched to a gene: 9. This CDR3 has 15 amino acids. Germline loops: CDR1 DFQATT, CDR2 SNEGSKA (reference sequence).

The chain joins TRBV7-3 to TRBJ1-2; 9 bases are shared with TRBD1. Losses at the gene ends were 2 bases for V and 5 bases for J; bases not matched to a gene: 0. The CDR3 extends over 13 amino acids. CDR1 is SGHTA, CDR2 FQGTGA, per germline. The DNA for the CDR3 is TGTGCCAGCAGCTTAGGACAGGGGTATGGCTACACCTTC. It specifies CASSLGQGYGYTF.

This chain joins TRBV30 and TRBJ2-7; D not certain. V shed 1 base and J shed 6 bases, with 10 bases lying between them. There are 12 residues in the CDR3. Germline V gene data show CDR1 as GTSNPN and CDR2 as SVGIG (reference sequence). In DNA, the CDR3 is TGTGCCTGGAGTGGAAATGGGCTCGAGCAGTACTTC. Translated: CAWSGNGLEQYF.

This clonotype was observed a few times. The chain employs TRBV6-1 and TRBJ1-1; D not resolved. V was trimmed by 3 bases and J by 0 bases, leaving 11 bases between them. Germline V gene sequence: CDR1 MNHNS, CDR2 SASEGT. CDR3 length equals 15 residues. Written as DNA, the CDR3 is TGTGCCAGCAGTGATTCGGCAGGCCTGAACACTGAAGCTTTCTTT. As protein: CASSDSAGLNTEAFF.

This clonotype is medium-sized. This chain links TRBV7-2 with TRBJ1-5; no firm D call. Per the germline V gene, CDR1 is SGHTA and CDR2 is FQGNSA. This CDR3 comprises 13 residues. The ends were cut back, 4 bases at V and 7 bases at J, with 11 bases in the middle. The CDR3 sequence: CASSSPPNQPQHF. The CDR3 DNA follows: TGTGCCAGCAGCTCTCCTCCCAACCAGCCCCAGCATTTT.

The chain couples TRBV20-1 to TRBJ2-7; 7 positions agree with TRBD1. Losses at the gene ends were 6 bases for V and 4 bases for J; bases not matched to a gene: 6. The germline gives CDR1 DFQATT, CDR2 SNEGSKA (reference sequence). This CDR3 region has 12 residues. Here the CDR3 DNA reads TGCAGTGCCGAAGACAGGGAATACGAGCAGTACTTC. It codes for CSAEDREYEQYF.

The chain employs TRBV20-1 and TRBJ2-2; 10 bases are a match to TRBD1. The CDR3 spans 14 residues. Germline V lookup: CDR1 DFQATT, CDR2 SNEGSKA (reference sequence). The trim removed 6 bases at V and 6 bases at J, leaving 7 bases unmatched. The CDR3 sequence: CSALGQGRSGELFF. CDR3 bases: TGCAGTGCGCTGGGACAGGGGAGGTCCGGGGAGCTGTTTTTT.

The rearrangement uses TRBV11-3 and TRBJ1-4, with 7 bases matching TRBD1. Germline CDR1 is SGHNT and CDR2 is YENEEA. CDR3 length: 15 amino acids. V was pared by 6 bases and J by 7 bases, with 11 bases of the junction left unmatched. The CDR3 sequence is CASSHTQGSSEKLFF. CDR3 nucleotide sequence: TGTGCCAGCAGTCACACACAGGGGAGTAGTGAAAAACTGTTTTTT.

The chain's CDR3 is CASSYSDRVAYEQYF. CDR3 nucleotides: TGTGCCAGCAGTTATAGTGACCGCGTTGCCTACGAGCAGTACTTC. V usage is TRBV6-5 and J usage is TRBJ2-7; no definite D call. V dropped 3 bases and J dropped 2 bases, with 14 bases sitting between them. CDR3 length: 15 residues. The germline gives CDR1 MNHEY, CDR2 SVGAGI.

This rearrangement joins TRBV20-1 to TRBJ1-2; D is unclear. Germline V gene data show CDR1 as DFQATT and CDR2 as SNEGSKA (reference sequence). The CDR3 is made up of 11 amino acids. Trimming pared 6 bases from V and 8 bases from J, leaving 13 bases between. Here the CDR3 reads CSARGSGGYTF. CDR3 sequence (DNA): TGCAGTGCGCGCGGTTCGGGAGGCTACACCTTC.

This chain links TRBV5-1 with TRBJ2-7; D may be TRBD1 or TRBD2 (5 bases each). CDR1 and CDR2 from the germline V gene are SGHRS and YFSETQ. Trimming removed 2 bases at V and 3 bases at J, with 9 bases between. The CDR3 runs to 13 residues. The CDR3 bases are TGCGCCAGCAGCTTAGGGACCTTCTACGAGCAGTACTTC. Translated: CASSLGTFYEQYF.

The table lists this clonotype with a few counts. This rearrangement joins TRBV19 to TRBJ2-5; a possible D gene is TRBD1 (6 bases). Germline V gives CDR1 LNHDA, CDR2 SQIVND (reference sequence). The CDR3 totals 16 residues. The germline V and J ends were trimmed by 3 bases and 5 bases, with 19 bases remaining between them. For the CDR3, the DNA is TGTGCCAGTAGTATGGCTCCAACACGTCAGGGGGAGACCCAGTACTTC. Its translation is CASSMAPTRQGETQYF.

Notes on this clonotype: The junction differs from germline at one of its ends, possibly a read error. The rearrangement joins TRBV2 to TRBJ2-7; 9 nucleotides align to TRBD1. This CDR3 has 12 residues. The germline gives CDR1 SNHLY, CDR2 FYNNEI. DNA for the CDR3: TGTGCCAGCAGCGTGCCGGGACAGGGCTTTTTTTTC. This sequence encodes CASSVPGQGFFF.

Only a few counts were recorded for this clonotype. The chain combines TRBV7-2 with TRBJ1-5; 9 bases align to TRBD1. The CDR3 loop spans 15 amino acids. From germline, CDR1 is SGHTA and CDR2 FQGNSA. With V trimmed by 0 bases and J by 4 bases, 1 base remained unmatched. The chain's CDR3 is CASSLAGQGNQPQHF. The CDR3 nucleotides read TGTGCCAGCAGCTTAGCAGGACAGGGGAATCAGCCCCAGCATTTT.

This clonotype was counted only a few times. This chain connects TRBV6-5 to TRBJ1-2; a possible D gene is TRBD1 (6 bases). The CDR3 is 16 residues long. V was clipped by 2 bases and J by 6 bases, with 19 bases between them. Germline CDR1 reads MNHEY; CDR2 reads SVGAGI. Here the CDR3 reads CASSYLRGRGQDGYTF. The DNA of the CDR3 is TGTGCCAGCAGTTACCTCCGGGGGCGGGGGCAGGATGGCTACACCTTC.

The chain is built from TRBV20-1 and TRBJ2-7; D not certain. V was clipped by 0 bases and J by 7 bases, with 13 bases between them. CDR3 length equals 13 residues. Germline assignment: CDR1 DFQATT and CDR2 SNEGSKA (reference sequence). The CDR3 here is CSARDLTPREQYF. The CDR3 DNA is TGCAGTGCTAGAGATTTAACCCCGCGGGAGCAGTACTTC.

This clonotype is termed medium-sized. The rearrangement links TRBV30 to TRBJ2-7; D unresolved. Trimming stripped 4 bases from V and 9 bases from J, with 13 bases between. This CDR3 has 11 amino acids. The germline CDR1 and CDR2 sequences are GTSNPN and SVGIG (reference sequence). CDR3 in DNA: TGTGCCTGGACTAATCATCGTGGGCAGTACTTC. Translated: CAWTNHRGQYF. The variable domain in full, completed from reference TRBV30 and TRBJ2-7, reads SQTIHQWPATLVQPVGSPLSLECTVEGTSNPNLYWYRQAAGRGLQLLFYSVGIGQISSEVPQNLSASRPQDRQFILSSKKLLLSDSGFYLCAWTNHRGQYFGPGTRLTVT.